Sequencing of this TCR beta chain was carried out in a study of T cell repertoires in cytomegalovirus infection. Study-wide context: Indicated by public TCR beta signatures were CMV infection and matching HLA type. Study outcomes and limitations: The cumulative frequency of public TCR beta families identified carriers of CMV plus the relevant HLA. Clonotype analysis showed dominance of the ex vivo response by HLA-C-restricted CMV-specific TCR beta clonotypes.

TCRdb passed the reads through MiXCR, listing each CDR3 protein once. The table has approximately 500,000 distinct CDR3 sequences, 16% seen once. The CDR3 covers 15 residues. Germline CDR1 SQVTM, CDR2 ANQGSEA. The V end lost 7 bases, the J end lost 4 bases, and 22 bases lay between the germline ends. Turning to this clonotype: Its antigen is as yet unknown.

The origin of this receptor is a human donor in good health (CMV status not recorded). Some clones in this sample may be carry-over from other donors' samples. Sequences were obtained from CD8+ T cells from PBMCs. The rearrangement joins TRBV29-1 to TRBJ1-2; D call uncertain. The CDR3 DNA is TGCAGCGCCAGAGAGGACCCTACTTTTGGCTATGGCTACACCTTC. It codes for CSAREDPTFGYGYTF.